One and the same sample provided the 32 T cell receptor beta chains below, sequenced in a study of circulating and synovial CD4+ cells in juvenile arthritis. TCRdb's copy holds only in-frame clones and misses some; the assay was immunoSEQ multiplex PCR. Of about 30,000 clones in the sample, over 85% were seen once. The sequencing input was CD4+ T cells from blood. These receptors were obtained from a human donor with juvenile idiopathic arthritis.

V gene TRBV19 combines with J gene TRBJ2-7, with D unclear. This CDR3 region has 16 residues. Looked up from germline, CDR1 is LNHDA and CDR2 is SQIVND (reference sequence). V lost 3 bases to trimming and J lost 1 base, with 16 bases between them. In DNA, the CDR3 is TGTGCCAGTAGTATTGGCCTCACAAGAACATCCTACGAGCAGTACTTC. Translated, it gives CASSIGLTRTSYEQYF.

The rearrangement links TRBV2 to TRBJ2-1, with D maybe TRBD2 (5 bases). The CDR3 is made up of 16 amino acids. Germline loops: CDR1 SNHLY, CDR2 FYNNEI. Trimming stripped 2 bases from V and 4 bases from J, with 15 bases between. The CDR3 bases are TGTGCCAGCAGTGAACCTCAGCGGAGGCCTTACAATGAGCAGTTCTTC. Its protein product is CASSEPQRRPYNEQFF.

The chain links TRBV19 to TRBJ2-5; 8 bases align to TRBD1. CDR1 and CDR2 (germline): LNHDA, SQIVND (reference sequence). This CDR3 is 17 amino acids long. With V trimmed by 9 bases and J by 5 bases, 20 bases remained unmatched. The CDR3 here is CASRRRHPGQAWETQYF. The CDR3 DNA reads TGTGCCAGCCGCAGGAGGCACCCGGGACAGGCTTGGGAGACCCAGTACTTC.

The chain links TRBV10-3 to TRBJ1-1; tentative D call: TRBD1 (6 bases). V was pared by 8 bases and J by 6 bases, with 10 bases between. CDR3 length: 11 amino acids. CDR1 and CDR2 from the germline V gene are ENHRY and SYGVKD. CDR3 bases: TGTGCCATCGGTGGGGGGCCTGAAGCTTTCTTT. Translating it yields CAIGGGPEAFF.

CDR3 in DNA: TGTGCCAGCAGTGGGACAGGGAATCAGCCCCAGCATTTT. Translating it yields CASSGTGNQPQHF. This chain uses TRBV27 with TRBJ1-5; 9 bases map to TRBD1. This CDR3 is 13 amino acids long. The germline gives CDR1 MNHEY, CDR2 SMNVEV (reference sequence). The V gene end was trimmed by 5 bases and the J gene end by 4 bases; junction bases not matched to a gene: 0.

The CDR3 loop is CASSLDGSPDEQYF. CDR3 sequence (DNA): TGTGCCAGCAGCTTAGACGGGAGTCCGGACGAGCAGTACTTC. The V gene is TRBV5-4, the J gene TRBJ2-7; D is possibly TRBD2 (6 bases). CDR3 length: 14 amino acids. Trimming cost V 2 bases and J 5 bases, with 14 bases left between them. Germline loops: CDR1 SGHNT, CDR2 YYREEE (reference sequence).

V is TRBV4-2 and J is TRBJ1-4, with 9 bases matching TRBD1. Germline CDR1 is LGHNA and CDR2 is YNFKEQ. The CDR3 extends over 18 amino acids. Losses at the gene ends were 1 base for V and 7 bases for J; bases not matched to a gene: 13. The CDR3 sequence is CASSQGVITGQGGEKLFF. In DNA, the CDR3 is TGTGCCAGCAGCCAAGGTGTTATTACGGGACAGGGTGGTGAAAAACTGTTTTTT.

The V and J genes are TRBV28 and TRBJ2-5; 10 bases line up with TRBD1. TRBJ2-7 explains the end of the DNA better; the J call may be wrong. From germline, CDR1 is MDHEN and CDR2 SYDVKM. The CDR3 runs to 13 residues. CDR3 in DNA: TGTGCCAGCAGTCGGACAGGGGGTCTCGAGCAGTACTTC. This gives the protein CASSRTGGLEQYF.

The genes are TRBV7-3 and TRBJ2-1; 16 nucleotides agree with TRBD2. V shed 4 bases and J 9 bases; nucleotides not matched to a gene: 6. CDR1 is SGHTA and CDR2 is FQGTGA in the germline V gene. The CDR3 extends over 16 amino acids. The CDR3: CASSSSGLAGGGEQFF. The CDR3 nucleotides read TGTGCCAGCAGCTCCTCGGGACTAGCGGGAGGGGGTGAGCAGTTCTTC. The entire variable domain, with the rest obtained from reference TRBV7-3 and TRBJ2-1, is as follows: GAGVSQTPSNKVTEKGKYVELRCDPISGHTALYWYRQSLGQGPEFLIYFQGTGAADDSGLPNDRFFAVRPEGSVSTLKIQRTERGDSAVYLCASSSSGLAGGGEQFFGPGTRLTVL.

The chain combines TRBV6-5 with TRBJ2-1; 10 positions agree with TRBD1. The CDR3 length is 16 residues. The V gene end was trimmed by 1 base and the J gene end by 8 bases; junction bases not matched to a gene: 8. Looked up from germline, CDR1 is MNHEY and CDR2 is SVGAGI. This chain's CDR3 is CASSYLAGTGVDEQFF. CDR3 nucleotide sequence: TGTGCCAGCAGTTACTTAGCTGGGACAGGGGTTGATGAGCAGTTCTTC.

This chain joins TRBV10-3 and TRBJ2-6; 7 bases align to TRBD2. Losses at the gene ends were 2 bases for V and 0 bases for J; bases not matched to a gene: 4. Germline CDR1 is ENHRY and CDR2 is SYGVKD. The CDR3 contains 17 residues. The CDR3 region is CAISEGGEPSGANVLTF. For the CDR3, the DNA is TGTGCCATCAGTGAGGGGGGGGAACCCTCTGGGGCCAACGTCCTGACTTTC.

The chain is built from TRBV28 and TRBJ1-5; D remains ambiguous. CDR1 MDHEN and CDR2 SYDVKM come from the germline V gene. This CDR3 contains 17 residues. Trimming removed 3 bases at V and 0 bases at J, with 15 bases between. CDR3 amino acids: CASSFSWASYSNQPQHF. DNA for the CDR3: TGTGCCAGCAGTTTCTCCTGGGCCTCCTATAGCAATCAGCCCCAGCATTTT. The variable domain in full, with the rest retrieved from reference TRBV28 and TRBJ1-5, is DVKVTQSSRYLVKRTGEKVFLECVQDMDHENMFWYRQDPGLGLRLIYFSYDVKMKEKGDIPEGYSVSREKKERFSLILESASTNQTSMYLCASSFSWASYSNQPQHFGDGTRLSIL.

This clone was counted once. The J gene is TRBJ1-2, the V gene TRBV21-1. TRBV21-1 is assigned pseudogene status. This CDR3 has 14 amino acids. The CDR3: CASSERPGKGGYTF. DNA for the CDR3: TGTGCCAGCAGCGAACGTCCGGGAAAGGGTGGCTACACCTTC.

The chain links TRBV9 to TRBJ2-7; TRBD2 agrees at 13 bases. The CDR3 sequence is 15 residues long. From germline, CDR1 is SGDLS and CDR2 YYNGEE. V lost 3 bases, J lost 3 bases, and 3 bases stayed unmatched. CDR3 DNA sequence: TGTGCCAGCAGCGCAGGACTAGCGGGGGTCTACGAGCAGTACTTC. The encoded protein is CASSAGLAGVYEQYF.

This rearrangement joins TRBV18 to TRBJ2-3, with D perhaps matching TRBD1 (6 bases). The CDR3 is 15 amino acids. Trimming removed 3 bases at V and 1 base at J, with 11 bases between. CDR1 is KGHSH, CDR2 LQKENI, per germline. Here the CDR3 reads CASSPTGIGTDTQYF. CDR3 coding DNA: TGTGCCAGCTCACCCACAGGGATCGGCACAGATACGCAGTATTTT. The whole variable domain, remainder taken from reference TRBV18 and TRBJ2-3, is NAGVMQNPRHLVRRRGQEARLRCSPMKGHSHVYWYRQLPEEGLKFMVYLQKENIIDESGMPKERFSAEFPKEGPSILRIQQVVRGDSAAYFCASSPTGIGTDTQYFGPGTRLTVL.

This chain joins TRBV4-1 and TRBJ2-3; D might be TRBD1 (6 bases). The ends were cut back, 1 base at V and 1 base at J, with 12 bases in the middle. CDR1 is MGHRA, CDR2 YSYEKL, per germline. This CDR3 comprises 16 residues. Here the CDR3 reads CASSQVQGFGTDTQYF. CDR3 DNA sequence: TGCGCCAGCAGCCAAGTTCAGGGGTTTGGCACAGATACGCAGTATTTT.

This clone was recorded only once. The same CDR3 can be traced to other DNA sequences in this sample. The chain has TRBV9 and TRBJ1-2; possible D gene TRBD1, 5 bases. The CDR3 is made up of 13 amino acids. Germline CDR1 is SGDLS and CDR2 is YYNGEE. Trimming stripped 0 bases from V and 5 bases from J, with 8 bases between. CDR3 in DNA: TGTGCCAGCAGCGTAGGGCAGGGTTATGGCTACACCTTC. It specifies CASSVGQGYGYTF.

This chain links TRBV7-3 with TRBJ2-5, with TRBD1 identical over 10 bases. Germline CDR1 and CDR2: SGHTA and FQGTGA. The CDR3 totals 15 residues. The ends lost 2 bases at V and 6 bases at J; junction bases unmatched: 6. This CDR3 reads CASSLSPDRGQTQYF. The CDR3 DNA sequence: TGTGCCAGCAGCTTATCTCCTGACAGGGGGCAGACCCAGTACTTC.

CDR3 bases: TGTGCCAGCTCAACAGACCTGCGGGGCACAGATACGCAGTATTTT. Translating it yields CASSTDLRGTDTQYF. This chain uses TRBV18 with TRBJ2-3, with a weak D call TRBD2 (5 bases). Trimming shortened V by 5 bases and J by 1 base, and 13 bases separated the two germline ends. Germline CDR1 is KGHSH and CDR2 is LQKENI. This CDR3 is 15 amino acids long.

The chain combines TRBV28 with TRBJ2-5; weak D call: TRBD2 (6 bases). TRBJ2-7 explains the end of the DNA better; the J call may be wrong. The CDR3 is made up of 15 amino acids. CDR1 MDHEN and CDR2 SYDVKM come from the germline V gene. CDR3 coding DNA: TGTGCCAGCGAGGCTCTGCGGGGTAACTCCTACGAGCAGTACTTC. It translates to CASEALRGNSYEQYF.

This clone turned up a few times. This chain links TRBV7-3 with TRBJ2-3; 11 bases match TRBD2. The V gene end was trimmed by 0 bases and the J gene end by 11 bases; junction bases not matched to a gene: 10. This CDR3 spans 16 amino acids. The germline V gene encodes CDR1 SGHTA and CDR2 FQGTGA. The CDR3 loop is CASSLTTSGGGRLQYF. The CDR3 DNA is TGTGCCAGCAGCTTAACAACTAGCGGGGGAGGTCGGTTGCAGTATTTT.

V gene TRBV7-9 combines with J gene TRBJ1-2; possible D gene TRBD1, 6 bases. CDR1 and CDR2 from the germline V gene are SEHNR and FQNEAQ (reference sequence). V lost 1 base and J lost 8, with 11 bases in between. The CDR3 contains 13 residues. CDR3 loop: CASSLVAGAGYTF. The CDR3 DNA follows: TGTGCCAGCAGCTTAGTCGCAGGGGCCGGCTACACCTTC.

In DNA form, the CDR3 reads TGTGCCAGCAGCAGGGACAGGGGCGAGACCCAGTACTTC. This translates into CASSRDRGETQYF. The chain couples TRBV7-9 to TRBJ2-5; TRBD1 agrees at 10 bases. The CDR3 extends over 13 amino acids. The germline gives CDR1 SEHNR, CDR2 FQNEAQ (reference sequence). V lost 5 bases, J lost 5 bases, and 2 bases stayed unmatched.

This chain uses TRBV30 with TRBJ1-5; perhaps TRBD1 as D (6 bases). The length of the CDR3 is 15 residues. Trimming left V 2 bases short and J 1 base short, with 12 bases between. Germline V gives CDR1 GTSNPN, CDR2 SVGIG (reference sequence). The CDR3 coding sequence is TGTGCCTGGAGTTTCGGGGGGCCCAGCAATCAGCCCCAGCATTTT. The encoded protein is CAWSFGGPSNQPQHF. Looking up the rest from reference TRBV30 and TRBJ1-5 gives the full variable domain: SQTIHQWPATLVQPVGSPLSLECTVEGTSNPNLYWYRQAAGRGLQLLFYSVGIGQISSEVPQNLSASRPQDRQFILSSKKLLLSDSGFYLCAWSFGGPSNQPQHFGDGTRLSIL.

The chain couples TRBV27 to TRBJ1-6; 7 bases match TRBD1. The V gene end was trimmed by 2 bases and the J gene end by 4 bases; junction bases not matched to a gene: 14. CDR3 length equals 19 residues. Germline values: CDR1 MNHEY, CDR2 SMNVEV (reference sequence). The CDR3 region is CASSLKGPRQGRYNSPLHF. CDR3 nucleotide sequence: TGTGCCAGCAGTTTAAAGGGCCCCCGACAGGGCCGATATAATTCACCCCTCCACTTT.

This chain links TRBV28 with TRBJ2-2; D may be TRBD2 (5 bases). The germline V gene encodes CDR1 MDHEN and CDR2 SYDVKM. There are 15 residues in the CDR3. V lost 2 bases to trimming and J lost 2 bases, with 9 bases between them. The CDR3 nucleotides are TGTGCCAGCAGTTTAGGCGGGCCCAACACCGGGGAGCTGTTTTTT. The encoded protein is CASSLGGPNTGELFF.

A single count supports this clone. The V call is TRBV29-1, the J call TRBJ2-1; 15 nucleotides match TRBD2. There are 21 residues in the CDR3. CDR1 and CDR2 from the germline V gene are SQVTM and ANQGSEA. The J segment lost 8 bases and the V segment lost 7 bases, leaving 27 bases of the junction unmatched. The CDR3 sequence: CSAQDSTGLAGGPGSLYEQFF. Here the CDR3 DNA reads TGCAGCGCACAAGACAGCACCGGACTAGCGGGAGGGCCAGGGTCTCTCTATGAGCAGTTCTTC.

In its sample, this clone was seen once. The V call is TRBV27, the J call TRBJ2-7; D is unresolved. The CDR3 runs to 14 residues. The V end was cut by 0 bases, the J end by 4 bases, with 10 bases between. From germline, CDR1 is MNHEY and CDR2 SMNVEV (reference sequence). Written as DNA, the CDR3 is TGTGCCAGCAGTTTATCCCCTTTGAGGTACGAGCAGTACTTC. Translated: CASSLSPLRYEQYF.

The V gene is TRBV5-8, the J gene TRBJ2-7; 7 bases match TRBD1. The germline gives CDR1 SGHTS, CDR2 YDEGEE. CDR3 length: 18 amino acids. Trimming took 6 bases from V and 3 from J; bases not matched to a gene: 21. Here the CDR3 reads CASNLPGQPSMGYYEQYF. The CDR3 DNA reads as TGTGCCAGCAACCTTCCGGGACAGCCCTCTATGGGCTACTACGAGCAGTACTTC.

The J gene is TRBJ2-2, the V gene TRBV10-2; 9 nucleotides align to TRBD2. The CDR3 spans 17 residues. Germline trimming cut 0 bases from V and 0 bases from J; bases unmatched to any gene: 2. Germline V gene sequence: CDR1 WSHSY, CDR2 SAAADI. CDR3 sequence reads: CASSESRLAANTGELFF. CDR3 DNA sequence: TGCGCCAGCAGTGAGTCACGACTAGCGGCGAACACCGGGGAGCTGTTTTTT.

The V gene is TRBV19, the J gene TRBJ1-6; D may be TRBD1 (6 bases). The germline V and J ends were trimmed by 6 bases and 6 bases, with 15 bases remaining between them. This CDR3 comprises 15 residues. From germline, CDR1 is LNHDA and CDR2 SQIVND (reference sequence). CDR3 sequence reads: CASRGTGNFNSPLHF. The CDR3 bases are TGTGCCAGTAGGGGCACAGGGAACTTTAATTCACCCCTCCACTTT.

The genes are TRBV11-3 and TRBJ2-1, with 8 bases identical to TRBD2. The CDR3 loop spans 15 amino acids. J lost 6 bases, V lost 2 bases, and 6 bases had no gene match. From germline, CDR1 is SGHNT and CDR2 YENEEA. CDR3 nucleotide sequence: TGTGCCAGCAGCTTATCGGGAGGGGCTGGCAATGAGCAGTTCTTC. It translates to CASSLSGGAGNEQFF.